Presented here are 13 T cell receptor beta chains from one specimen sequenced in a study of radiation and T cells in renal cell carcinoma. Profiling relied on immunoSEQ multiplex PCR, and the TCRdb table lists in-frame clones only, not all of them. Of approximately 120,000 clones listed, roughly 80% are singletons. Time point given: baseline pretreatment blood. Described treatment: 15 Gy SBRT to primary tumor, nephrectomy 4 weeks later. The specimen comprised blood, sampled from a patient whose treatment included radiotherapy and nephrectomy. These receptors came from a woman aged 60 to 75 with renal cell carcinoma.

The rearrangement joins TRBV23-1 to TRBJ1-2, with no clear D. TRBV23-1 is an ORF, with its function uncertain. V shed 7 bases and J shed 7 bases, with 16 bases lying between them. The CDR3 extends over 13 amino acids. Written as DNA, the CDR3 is TGCGCCAGCAAACCGACCGGACGGGGTGGCTACACCTTC. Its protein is CASKPTGRGGYTF.

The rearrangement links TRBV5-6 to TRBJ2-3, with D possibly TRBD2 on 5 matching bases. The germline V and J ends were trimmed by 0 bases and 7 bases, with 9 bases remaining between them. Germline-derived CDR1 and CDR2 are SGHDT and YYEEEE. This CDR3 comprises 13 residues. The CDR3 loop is CASSLVAPHTQYF. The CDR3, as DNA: TGTGCCAGCAGCTTGGTAGCGCCGCATACGCAGTATTTT.

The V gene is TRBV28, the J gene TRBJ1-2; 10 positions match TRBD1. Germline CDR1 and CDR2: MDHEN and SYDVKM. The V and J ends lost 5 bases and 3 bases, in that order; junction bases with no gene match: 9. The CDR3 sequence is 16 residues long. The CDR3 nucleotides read TGTGCCAGCAGTGGAGCCCGGGACAGGGGTTACTATGGCTACACCTTC. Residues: CASSGARDRGYYGYTF.

CDR3 nucleotide sequence: TGTGCCAGTAGTCCAGGGGCGACCAACTATGGCTACACCTTC. As protein: CASSPGATNYGYTF. The rearrangement links TRBV19 to TRBJ1-2; possible D gene TRBD1, 6 bases. CDR1 is LNHDA and CDR2 is SQIVND in the germline V gene (reference sequence). With 5 bases removed from V and 2 bases from J, the gap between germline ends came to 12 bases. This CDR3 has 14 amino acids.

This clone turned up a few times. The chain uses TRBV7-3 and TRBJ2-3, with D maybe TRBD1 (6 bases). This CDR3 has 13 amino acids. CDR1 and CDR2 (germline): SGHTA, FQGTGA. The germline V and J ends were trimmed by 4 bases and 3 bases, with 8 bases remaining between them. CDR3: CASSSDRTDTQYF. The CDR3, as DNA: TGTGCCAGCAGCTCGGACAGAACAGATACGCAGTATTTT.

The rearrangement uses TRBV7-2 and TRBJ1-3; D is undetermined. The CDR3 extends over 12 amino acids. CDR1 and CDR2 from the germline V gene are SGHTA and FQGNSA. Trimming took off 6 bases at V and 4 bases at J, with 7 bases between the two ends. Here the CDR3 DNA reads TGTGCCAGCAGACGGGTCGGAAACACCATATATTTT. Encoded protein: CASRRVGNTIYF. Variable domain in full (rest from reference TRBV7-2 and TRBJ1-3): GAGVSQSPSNKVTEKGKDVELRCDPISGHTALYWYRQSLGQGLEFLIYFQGNSAPDKSGLPSDRFSAERTGGSVSTLTIQRTQQEDSAVYLCASRRVGNTIYFGEGSWLTVV.

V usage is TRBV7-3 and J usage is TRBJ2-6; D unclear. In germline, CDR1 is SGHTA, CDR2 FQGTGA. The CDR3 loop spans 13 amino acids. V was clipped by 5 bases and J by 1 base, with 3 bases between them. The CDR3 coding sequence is TGTGCCAGCAGCGTATCTGGGGCCAACGTCCTGACTTTC. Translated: CASSVSGANVLTF. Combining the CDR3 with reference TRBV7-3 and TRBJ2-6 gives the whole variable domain GAGVSQTPSNKVTEKGKYVELRCDPISGHTALYWYRQSLGQGPEFLIYFQGTGAADDSGLPNDRFFAVRPEGSVSTLKIQRTERGDSAVYLCASSVSGANVLTFGAGSRLTVL.

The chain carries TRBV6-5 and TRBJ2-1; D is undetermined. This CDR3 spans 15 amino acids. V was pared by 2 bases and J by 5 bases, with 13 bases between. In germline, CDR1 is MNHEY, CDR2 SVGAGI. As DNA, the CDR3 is TGTGCCAGCAGTTACAAAGGGTTGGGGAACAATGAGCAGTTCTTC. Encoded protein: CASSYKGLGNNEQFF.

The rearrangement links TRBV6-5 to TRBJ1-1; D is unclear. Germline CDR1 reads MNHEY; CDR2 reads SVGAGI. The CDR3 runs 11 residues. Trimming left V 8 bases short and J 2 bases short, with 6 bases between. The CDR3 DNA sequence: TGTGCCAGCCGAGCAAACACTGAAGCTTTCTTT. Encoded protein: CASRANTEAFF.

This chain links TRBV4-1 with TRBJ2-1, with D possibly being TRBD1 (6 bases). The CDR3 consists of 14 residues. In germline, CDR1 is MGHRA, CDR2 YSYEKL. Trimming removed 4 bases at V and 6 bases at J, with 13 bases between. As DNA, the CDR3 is TGCGCCAGCAGCCCCTCGTACAGGGCCAATGAGCAGTTCTTC. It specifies CASSPSYRANEQFF.

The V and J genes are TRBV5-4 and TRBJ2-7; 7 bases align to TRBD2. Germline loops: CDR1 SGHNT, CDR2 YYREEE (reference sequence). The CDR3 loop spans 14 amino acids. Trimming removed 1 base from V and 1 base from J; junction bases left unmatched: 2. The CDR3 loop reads CASSLNGGSYEQYF. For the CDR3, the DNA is TGTGCCAGCAGCTTGAACGGGGGGTCCTACGAGCAGTACTTC. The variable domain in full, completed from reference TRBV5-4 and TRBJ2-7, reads ETGVTQSPTHLIKTRGQQVTLRCSSQSGHNTVSWYQQALGQGPQFIFQYYREEENGRGNFPPRFSGLQFPNYSSELNVNALELDDSALYLCASSLNGGSYEQYFGPGTRLTVT.

CDR3 DNA sequence: TGTGCCAGCAGCGCCCCTTCGGGACAGGGGTACAATGAGCAGTTCTTC. Translated: CASSAPSGQGYNEQFF. V is TRBV9 and J is TRBJ2-1; 10 bases agree with TRBD1. With 3 bases clipped from V and 4 bases from J, the junction kept 7 bases outside the gene matches. Germline loops: CDR1 SGDLS, CDR2 YYNGEE. The length of the CDR3 is 16 residues.

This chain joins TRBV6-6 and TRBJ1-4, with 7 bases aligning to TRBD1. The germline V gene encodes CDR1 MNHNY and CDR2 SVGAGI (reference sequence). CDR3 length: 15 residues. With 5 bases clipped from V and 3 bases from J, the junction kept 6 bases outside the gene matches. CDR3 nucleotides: TGTGCCAGCAGTACAACAGGGGCCTCTAATGAAAAACTGTTTTTT. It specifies CASSTTGASNEKLFF.